The rows below give T cell receptor beta chains drawn from one sample of a study of cytomegalovirus exposure and HLA in healthy donors. Libraries were prepared by immunoSEQ multiplex PCR; TCRdb keeps only in-frame clonotypes and omits some of them. The table includes some 210,000 clones, approximately 80% detected once. Specimen: PBMCs. Source of these receptors: a woman between 50 and 59 years old in good health and CMV-seropositive. Each CDR3 is given with its conserved first and last residue. Fields, in order: D gene, V gene, J gene, clone size, CDR3 protein, CDR3 DNA. D genes are given only for firm matches. Some rows mark clone size as missing; the rest say once, few, many or name a class of expanded clone.

>TRBD1|TRBV18|TRBJ2-6|-
CASSPTRAPGGGSGANVLTF
TGTGCCAGCTCACCCACCCGAGCCCCAGGGGGTGGTTCTGGGGCCAACGTCCTGACTTTC
>TRBD2|TRBV28|TRBJ2-3|-
CASSFRSGGIISTDTQYF
TGTGCCAGCAGTTTTCGTAGCGGGGGGATCATTAGCACAGATACGCAGTATTTT
>-|TRBV6-5|TRBJ2-3|-
CASSYRPWGADTQYF
TGTGCCAGCAGTTACCGACCGTGGGGCGCGGATACGCAGTATTTT
>-|TRBV10-1|TRBJ1-6|-
CASSDPAQFGGYNSPLHF
TGCGCCAGCAGTGATCCCGCCCAGTTCGGGGGTTATAATTCACCCCTCCACTTT
>-|TRBV7-2|TRBJ2-1|-
CASSSPVDGGNYNEQFF
TGTGCCAGCAGCTCTCCCGTCGACGGAGGAAACTACAATGAGCAGTTCTTC
>-|TRBV29-1|TRBJ2-7|-
CSVGDSSYEQYF
TGCAGCGTTGGGGACTCGTCCTACGAGCAGTACTTC
>TRBD1|TRBV30|TRBJ1-6|-
CAWRLQGYNSPLHF
TGTGCCTGGAGGCTACAGGGGTATAATTCACCCCTCCACTTT
>TRBD1|TRBV7-9|TRBJ2-5|-
CASSFGLRRQGIVETQYF
TGTGCCAGCAGCTTCGGATTGAGGAGACAGGGGATCGTGGAGACCCAGTACTTC
>TRBD1|TRBV18|TRBJ1-3|once
CASAIPGQGAADTIYF
TGTGCCAGCGCAATACCGGGACAGGGGGCGGCGGACACCATATATTTT
>-|TRBV30|TRBJ1-1|-
CAWSRSEAFF
TGTGCCTGGAGTAGGAGTGAAGCTTTCTTT
>TRBD1|TRBV30|TRBJ1-4|-
CAWSDPTGPNEKLFF
TGTGCCTGGAGCGACCCGACAGGGCCTAATGAAAAACTGTTTTTT
>-|TRBV9|TRBJ1-2|-
CASSVDPNQDYGYTF
TGTGCCAGCAGCGTAGACCCAAACCAGGACTATGGCTACACCTTC
>-|TRBV18|TRBJ2-3|-
CASSRGDADTQYF
TGTGCCAGCTCACGGGGCGATGCAGATACGCAGTATTTT
>-|TRBV5-1|TRBJ2-2|-
CASSFLGEAGELFF
TGCGCCAGCAGCTTTTTGGGGGAGGCCGGGGAGCTGTTTTTT
>-|TRBV30|TRBJ1-1|many
CAWIRNTEAFF
TGTGCCTGGATTCGGAACACTGAAGCTTTCTTT
>-|TRBV18|TRBJ2-5|-
CASSPPGVYQETQYF
TGTGCCAGCTCACCACCAGGGGTGTATCAAGAGACCCAGTACTTC
>TRBD1|TRBV5-6|TRBJ1-2|-
CASSLDRVDYGYTF
TGTGCCAGCAGCTTAGACAGGGTTGACTATGGCTACACCTTC
>-|TRBV5-1|TRBJ2-5|-
CASSLFPGMETQYF
TGCGCCAGCAGCTTGTTCCCAGGGATGGAGACCCAGTACTTC
>-|TRBV2|TRBJ1-5|-
CASSRRHYSNQPQHF
TGTGCCAGCAGTCGGAGGCATTATAGCAATCAGCCCCAGCATTTT
>-|TRBV27|TRBJ1-6|-
CASSLGTGAYNSPLHF
TGTGCCAGCAGTTTAGGAACGGGGGCCTATAATTCACCCCTCCACTTT
>-|TRBV6-6|TRBJ1-2|-
CASSYYTNYGYTF
TGTGCCAGCAGTTACTATACAAACTATGGCTACACCTTC
>-|TRBV9|TRBJ2-1|-
CASSAWDGGEQFF
TGTGCCAGCAGCGCCTGGGACGGAGGGGAGCAGTTCTTC
>-|TRBV6-5|TRBJ1-1|-
CATFFPGVVYTEAFF
TGTGCCACGTTCTTCCCGGGGGTCGTTTACACTGAAGCTTTCTTT
>-|TRBV28|TRBJ2-3|-
CASSRAGSDTQYF
TGTGCCAGCAGTAGGGCAGGGTCGGATACGCAGTATTTT
>TRBD1|TRBV7-6|TRBJ1-6|-
CASSPQGEDNSPLHF
TGTGCCAGCAGCCCCCAGGGGGAGGATAATTCACCCCTCCACTTT
>TRBD1|TRBV14|TRBJ2-7|-
CASSVRQGPLGEQYF
TGTGCCAGCAGCGTCAGACAGGGGCCCTTGGGAGAGCAGTACTTC
>TRBD1|TRBV5-1|TRBJ1-2|-
CASSHGQGPRGYTF
TGCGCCAGCAGCCACGGACAGGGTCCGAGAGGCTACACCTTC
>-|TRBV11-2|TRBJ2-5|-
CASSPLAGARKETQYF
TGTGCCAGCAGCCCACTCGCGGGGGCCCGGAAAGAGACCCAGTACTTC